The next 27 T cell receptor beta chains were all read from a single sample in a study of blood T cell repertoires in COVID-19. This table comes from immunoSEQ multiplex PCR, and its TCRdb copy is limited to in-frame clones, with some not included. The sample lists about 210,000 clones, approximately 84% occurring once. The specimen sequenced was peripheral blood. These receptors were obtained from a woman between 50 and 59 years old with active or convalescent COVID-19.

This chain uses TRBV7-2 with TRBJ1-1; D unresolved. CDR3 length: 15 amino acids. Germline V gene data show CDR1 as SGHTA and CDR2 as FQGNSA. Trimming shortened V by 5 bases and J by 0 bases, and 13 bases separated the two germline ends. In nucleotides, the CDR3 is TGTGCCAGCAGCCCCGAGCTACTGATGAACACTGAAGCTTTCTTT. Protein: CASSPELLMNTEAFF. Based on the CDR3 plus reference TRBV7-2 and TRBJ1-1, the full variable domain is GAGVSQSPSNKVTEKGKDVELRCDPISGHTALYWYRQSLGQGLEFLIYFQGNSAPDKSGLPSDRFSAERTGGSVSTLTIQRTQQEDSAVYLCASSPELLMNTEAFFGQGTRLTVV.

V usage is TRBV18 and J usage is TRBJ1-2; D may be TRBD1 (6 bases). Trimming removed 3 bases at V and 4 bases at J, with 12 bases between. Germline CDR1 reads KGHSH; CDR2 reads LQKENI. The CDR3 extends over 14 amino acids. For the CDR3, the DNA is TGTGCCAGCTCACCGCTACAGGGCGGCTATGGCTACACCTTC. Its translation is CASSPLQGGYGYTF.

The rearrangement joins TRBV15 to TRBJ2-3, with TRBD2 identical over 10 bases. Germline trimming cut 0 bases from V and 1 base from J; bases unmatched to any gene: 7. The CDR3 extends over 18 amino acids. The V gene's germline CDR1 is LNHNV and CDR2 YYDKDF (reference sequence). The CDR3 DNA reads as TGTGCCACCAGCAGAGATTGGGCTAGCGGGGGCCGCACAGATACGCAGTATTTT. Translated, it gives CATSRDWASGGRTDTQYF.

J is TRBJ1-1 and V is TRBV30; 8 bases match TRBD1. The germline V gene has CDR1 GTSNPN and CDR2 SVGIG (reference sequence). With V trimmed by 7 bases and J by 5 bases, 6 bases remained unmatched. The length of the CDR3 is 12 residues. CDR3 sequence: CAYGQGRTEAFF. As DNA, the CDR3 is TGTGCCTACGGACAGGGCAGGACTGAAGCTTTCTTT.

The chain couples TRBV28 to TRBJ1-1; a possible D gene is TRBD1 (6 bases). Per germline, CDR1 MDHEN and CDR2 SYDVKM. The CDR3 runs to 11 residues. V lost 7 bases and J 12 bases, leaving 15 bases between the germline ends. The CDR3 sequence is CASTQGQLTFF. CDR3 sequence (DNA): TGTGCCAGCACCCAGGGACAACTGACTTTCTTT. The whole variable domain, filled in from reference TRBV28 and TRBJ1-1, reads DVKVTQSSRYLVKRTGEKVFLECVQDMDHENMFWYRQDPGLGLRLIYFSYDVKMKEKGDIPEGYSVSREKKERFSLILESASTNQTSMYLCASTQGQLTFFGQGTRLTVV.

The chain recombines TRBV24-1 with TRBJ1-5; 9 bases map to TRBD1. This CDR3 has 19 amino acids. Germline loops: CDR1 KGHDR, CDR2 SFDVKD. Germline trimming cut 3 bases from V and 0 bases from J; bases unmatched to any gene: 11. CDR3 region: CATSDPSSGTGTSNQPQHF. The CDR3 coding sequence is TGTGCCACCAGTGATCCGTCATCCGGGACAGGGACTAGCAATCAGCCCCAGCATTTT.

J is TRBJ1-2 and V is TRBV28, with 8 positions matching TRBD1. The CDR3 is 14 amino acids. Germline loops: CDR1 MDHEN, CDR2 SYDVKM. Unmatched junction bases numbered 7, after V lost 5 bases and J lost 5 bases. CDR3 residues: CASSPGQAIYGYTF. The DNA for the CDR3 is TGTGCCAGCAGTCCGGGACAGGCGATATATGGCTACACCTTC.

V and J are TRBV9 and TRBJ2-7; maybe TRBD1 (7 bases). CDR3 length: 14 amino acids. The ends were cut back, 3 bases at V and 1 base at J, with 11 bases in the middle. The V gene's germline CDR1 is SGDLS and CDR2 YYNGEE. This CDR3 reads CASSGGDSSYEQYF. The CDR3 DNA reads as TGTGCCAGCAGCGGGGGGGACAGTTCCTACGAGCAGTACTTC.

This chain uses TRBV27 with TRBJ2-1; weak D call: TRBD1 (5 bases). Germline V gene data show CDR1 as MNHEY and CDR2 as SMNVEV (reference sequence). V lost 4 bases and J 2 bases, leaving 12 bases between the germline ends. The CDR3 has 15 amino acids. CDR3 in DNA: TGTGCCAGCAGTTCCCTGCAGGGTCCCTACAATGAGCAGTTCTTC. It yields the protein CASSSLQGPYNEQFF.

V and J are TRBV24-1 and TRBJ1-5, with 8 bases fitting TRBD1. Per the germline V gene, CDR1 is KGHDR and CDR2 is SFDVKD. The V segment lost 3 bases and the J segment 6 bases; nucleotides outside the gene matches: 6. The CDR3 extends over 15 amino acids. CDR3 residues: CATSDPRRGLQPQHF. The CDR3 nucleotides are TGTGCCACCAGTGATCCCCGCAGGGGGCTTCAGCCCCAGCATTTT.

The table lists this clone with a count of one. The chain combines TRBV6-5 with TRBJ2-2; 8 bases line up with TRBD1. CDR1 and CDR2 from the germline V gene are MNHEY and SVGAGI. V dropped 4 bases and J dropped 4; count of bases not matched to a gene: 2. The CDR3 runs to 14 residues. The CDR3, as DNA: TGTGCCAGCAGTTTGGGACAGGTCACCGGGGAGCTGTTTTTT. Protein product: CASSLGQVTGELFF.

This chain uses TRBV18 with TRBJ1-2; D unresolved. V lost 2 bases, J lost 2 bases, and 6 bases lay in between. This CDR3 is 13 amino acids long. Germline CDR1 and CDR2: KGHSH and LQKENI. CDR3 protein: CASSPERNYGYTF. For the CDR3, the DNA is TGTGCCAGCTCACCAGAACGGAACTATGGCTACACCTTC.

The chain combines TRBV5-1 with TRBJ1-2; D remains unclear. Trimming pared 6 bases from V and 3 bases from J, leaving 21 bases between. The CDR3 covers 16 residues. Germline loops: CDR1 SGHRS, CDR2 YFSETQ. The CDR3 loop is CASMLGVRREYYGYTF. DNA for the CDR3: TGCGCCAGCATGCTTGGAGTGAGGCGAGAGTACTATGGCTACACCTTC.

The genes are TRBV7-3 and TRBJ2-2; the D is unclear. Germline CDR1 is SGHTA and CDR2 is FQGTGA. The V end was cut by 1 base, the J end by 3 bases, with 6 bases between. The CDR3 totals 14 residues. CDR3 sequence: CASSLRQYTGELFF. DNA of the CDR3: TGTGCCAGCAGCTTAAGGCAGTACACCGGGGAGCTGTTTTTT.

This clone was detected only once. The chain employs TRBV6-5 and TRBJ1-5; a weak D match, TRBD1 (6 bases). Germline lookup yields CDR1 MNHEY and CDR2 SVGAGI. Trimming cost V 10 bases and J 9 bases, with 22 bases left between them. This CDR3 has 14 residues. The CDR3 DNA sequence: TGTGCCACGTGGCGGGGGCCCCCGGGTGGGCCCCAGCATTTT. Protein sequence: CATWRGPPGGPQHF.

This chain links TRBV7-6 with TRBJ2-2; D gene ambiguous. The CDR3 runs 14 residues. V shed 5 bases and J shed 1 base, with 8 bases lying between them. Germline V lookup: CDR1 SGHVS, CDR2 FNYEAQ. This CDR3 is CASSISGNTGELFF. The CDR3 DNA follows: TGTGCCAGCAGCATCTCAGGGAACACCGGGGAGCTGTTTTTT.

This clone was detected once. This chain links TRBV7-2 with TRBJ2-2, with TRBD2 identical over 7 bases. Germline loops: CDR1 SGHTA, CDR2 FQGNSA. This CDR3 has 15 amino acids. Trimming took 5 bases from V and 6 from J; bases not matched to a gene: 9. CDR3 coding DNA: TGTGCCAGCAGCCGCAGCGGGGTGGGCGCCGGGGAGCTGTTTTTT. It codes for CASSRSGVGAGELFF.

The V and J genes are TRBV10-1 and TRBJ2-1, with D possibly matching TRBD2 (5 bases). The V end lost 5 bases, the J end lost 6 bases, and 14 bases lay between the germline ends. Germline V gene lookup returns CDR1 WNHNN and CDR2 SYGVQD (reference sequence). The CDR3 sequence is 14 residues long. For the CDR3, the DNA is TGCGCCAGCAGTCAAAGCGGAGCCGCCAATGAGCAGTTCTTC. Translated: CASSQSGAANEQFF.

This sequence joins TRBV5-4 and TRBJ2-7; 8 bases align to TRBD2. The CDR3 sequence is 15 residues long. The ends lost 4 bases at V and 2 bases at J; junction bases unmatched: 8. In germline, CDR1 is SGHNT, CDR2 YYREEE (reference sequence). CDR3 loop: CASSPGGSGPYEQYV. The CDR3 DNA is TGTGCCAGCAGCCCGGGGGGGTCGGGGCCCTACGAGCAGTACGTC.

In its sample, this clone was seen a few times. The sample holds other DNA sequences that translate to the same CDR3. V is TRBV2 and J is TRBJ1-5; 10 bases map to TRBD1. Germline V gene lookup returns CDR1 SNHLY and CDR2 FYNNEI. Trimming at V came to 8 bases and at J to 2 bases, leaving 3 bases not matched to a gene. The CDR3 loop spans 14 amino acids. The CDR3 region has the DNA TGTGCCAGCTCAGGGACAGGGGGCAATCAGCCCCAGCATTTT. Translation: CASSGTGGNQPQHF.

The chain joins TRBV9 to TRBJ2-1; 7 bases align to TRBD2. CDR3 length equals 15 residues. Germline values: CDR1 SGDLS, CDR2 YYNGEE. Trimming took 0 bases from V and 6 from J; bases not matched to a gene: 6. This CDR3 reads CASSVGWGGANEQFF. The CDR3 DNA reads TGTGCCAGCAGCGTAGGTTGGGGGGGAGCCAATGAGCAGTTCTTC.

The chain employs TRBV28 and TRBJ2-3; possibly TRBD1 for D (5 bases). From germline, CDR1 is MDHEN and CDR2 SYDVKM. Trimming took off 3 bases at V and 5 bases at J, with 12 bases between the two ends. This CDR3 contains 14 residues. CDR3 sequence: CASSLQTEQDTQYF. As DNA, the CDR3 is TGTGCCAGCAGTTTGCAGACAGAACAAGATACGCAGTATTTT.

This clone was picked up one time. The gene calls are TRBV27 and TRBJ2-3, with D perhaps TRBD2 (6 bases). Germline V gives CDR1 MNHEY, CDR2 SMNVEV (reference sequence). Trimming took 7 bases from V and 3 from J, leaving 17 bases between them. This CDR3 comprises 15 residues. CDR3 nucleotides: TGTGCCAGCACCTCCGGGGGTCGGGCGACAGATACGCAGTATTTT. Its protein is CASTSGGRATDTQYF.

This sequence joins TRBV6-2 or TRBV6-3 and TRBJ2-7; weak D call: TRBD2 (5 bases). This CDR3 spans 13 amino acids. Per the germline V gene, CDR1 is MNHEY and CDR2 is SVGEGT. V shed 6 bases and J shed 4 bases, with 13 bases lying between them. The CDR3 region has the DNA TGTGCCAGCAGCCTACGACGAGGGTACGAGCAGTACGTC. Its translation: CASSLRRGYEQYV.

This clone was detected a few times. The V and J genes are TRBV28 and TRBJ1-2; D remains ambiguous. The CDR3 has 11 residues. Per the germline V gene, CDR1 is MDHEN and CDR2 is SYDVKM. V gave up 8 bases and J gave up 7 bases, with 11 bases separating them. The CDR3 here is CASAGSFGYTF. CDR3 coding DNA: TGTGCCAGCGCCGGTAGTTTTGGCTACACCTTC.

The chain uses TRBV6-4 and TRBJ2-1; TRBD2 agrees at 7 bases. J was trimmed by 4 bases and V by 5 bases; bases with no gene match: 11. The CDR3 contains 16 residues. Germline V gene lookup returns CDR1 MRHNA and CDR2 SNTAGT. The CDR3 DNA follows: TGTGCCAGCAGTAAAGCCAGCGGGATGGGTTACAATGAGCAGTTCTTC. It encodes CASSKASGMGYNEQFF.

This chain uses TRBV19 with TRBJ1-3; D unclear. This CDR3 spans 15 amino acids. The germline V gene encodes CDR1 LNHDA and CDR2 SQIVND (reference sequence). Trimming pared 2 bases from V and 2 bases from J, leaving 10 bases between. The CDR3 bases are TGTGCCAGTAGTATACGAGGATCCCCTGGAAACACCATATATTTT. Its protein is CASSIRGSPGNTIYF.